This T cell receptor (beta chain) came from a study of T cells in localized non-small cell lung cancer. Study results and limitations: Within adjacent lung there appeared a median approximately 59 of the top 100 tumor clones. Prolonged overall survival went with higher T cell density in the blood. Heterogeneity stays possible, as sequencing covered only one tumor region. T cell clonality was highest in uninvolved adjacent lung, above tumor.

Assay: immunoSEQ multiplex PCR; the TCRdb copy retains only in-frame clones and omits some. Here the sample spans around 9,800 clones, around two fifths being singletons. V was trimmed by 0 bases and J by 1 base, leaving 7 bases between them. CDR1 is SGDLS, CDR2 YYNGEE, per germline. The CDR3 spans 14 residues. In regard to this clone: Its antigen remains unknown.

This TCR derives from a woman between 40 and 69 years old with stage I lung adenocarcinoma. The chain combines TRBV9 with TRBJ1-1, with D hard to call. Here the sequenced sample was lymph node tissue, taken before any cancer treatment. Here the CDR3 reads CASSVAPENTEAFF. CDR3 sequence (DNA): TGTGCCAGCAGCGTAGCTCCCGAGAACACTGAAGCTTTCTTT.